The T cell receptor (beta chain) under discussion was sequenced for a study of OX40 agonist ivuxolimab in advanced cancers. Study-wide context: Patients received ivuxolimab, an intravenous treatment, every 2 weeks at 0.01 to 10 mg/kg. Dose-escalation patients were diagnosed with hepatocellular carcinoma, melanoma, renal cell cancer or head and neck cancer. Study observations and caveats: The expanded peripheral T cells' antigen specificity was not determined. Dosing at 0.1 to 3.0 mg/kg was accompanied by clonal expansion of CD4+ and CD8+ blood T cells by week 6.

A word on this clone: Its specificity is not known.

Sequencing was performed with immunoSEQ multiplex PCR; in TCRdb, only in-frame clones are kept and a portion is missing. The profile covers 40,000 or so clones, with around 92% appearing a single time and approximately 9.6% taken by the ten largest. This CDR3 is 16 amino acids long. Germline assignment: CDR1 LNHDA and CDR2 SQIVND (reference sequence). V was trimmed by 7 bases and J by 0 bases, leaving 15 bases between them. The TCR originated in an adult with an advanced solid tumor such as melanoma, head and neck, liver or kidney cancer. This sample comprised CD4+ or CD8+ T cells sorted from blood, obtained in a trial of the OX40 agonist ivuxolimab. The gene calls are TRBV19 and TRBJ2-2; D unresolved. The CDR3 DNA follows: TGTGCCAGTACGCCCCTTCCATTCGCGAACACCGGGGAGCTGTTTTTT. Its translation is CASTPLPFANTGELFF.